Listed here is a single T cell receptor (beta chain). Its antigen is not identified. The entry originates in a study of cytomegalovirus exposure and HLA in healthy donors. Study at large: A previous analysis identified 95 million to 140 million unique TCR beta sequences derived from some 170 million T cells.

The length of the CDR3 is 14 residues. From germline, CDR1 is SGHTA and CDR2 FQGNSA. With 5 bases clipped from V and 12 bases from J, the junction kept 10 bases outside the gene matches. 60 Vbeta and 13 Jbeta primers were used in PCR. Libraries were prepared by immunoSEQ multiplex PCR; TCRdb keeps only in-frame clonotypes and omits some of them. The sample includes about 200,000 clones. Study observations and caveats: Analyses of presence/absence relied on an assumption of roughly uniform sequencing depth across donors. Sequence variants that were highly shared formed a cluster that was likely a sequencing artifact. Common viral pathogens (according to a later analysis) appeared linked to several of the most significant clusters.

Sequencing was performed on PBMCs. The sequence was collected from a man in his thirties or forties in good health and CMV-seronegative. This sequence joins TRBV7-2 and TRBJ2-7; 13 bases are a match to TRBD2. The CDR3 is CASSPGTSGASWYF. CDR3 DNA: TGTGCCAGCAGCCCGGGGACTAGCGGGGCCTCCTGGTACTTC.